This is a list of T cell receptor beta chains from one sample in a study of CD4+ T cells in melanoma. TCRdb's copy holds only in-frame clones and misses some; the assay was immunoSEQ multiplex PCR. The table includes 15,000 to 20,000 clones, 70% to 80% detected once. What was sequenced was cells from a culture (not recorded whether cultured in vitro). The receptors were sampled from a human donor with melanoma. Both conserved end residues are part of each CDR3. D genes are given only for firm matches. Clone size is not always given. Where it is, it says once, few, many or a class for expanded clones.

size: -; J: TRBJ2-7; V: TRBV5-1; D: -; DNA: TGCGCCAGCAGCTTGGCCGGTAGGTCGGGCGAGCAGTACTTC; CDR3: CASSLAGRSGEQYF
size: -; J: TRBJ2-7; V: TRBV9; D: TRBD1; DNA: TGTGCCAGCAGCCCAGGGGACAGGGGAAACGAGCAGTACTTC; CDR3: CASSPGDRGNEQYF
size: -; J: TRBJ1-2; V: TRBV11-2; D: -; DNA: TGTGCCAGCAGCTTAGGTACGGGGGAGTATGGCTACACCTTC; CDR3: CASSLGTGEYGYTF
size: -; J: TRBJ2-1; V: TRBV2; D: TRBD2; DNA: TGTGCCAGCAGTGGGGAAAATTTTGGACTAGCCTTGAATGAGCAGTTCTTC; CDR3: CASSGENFGLALNEQFF
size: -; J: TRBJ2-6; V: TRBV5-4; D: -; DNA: TGTGCCAGCAGCTGGACAGGGGCCAACGTCCTGACTTTC; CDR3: CASSWTGANVLTF
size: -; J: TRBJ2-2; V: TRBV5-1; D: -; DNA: TGCGCCAGCAGCCGTCAGACAGGAGTTACCGGGGAGCTGTTTTTT; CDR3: CASSRQTGVTGELFF
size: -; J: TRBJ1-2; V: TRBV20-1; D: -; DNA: TGCAGTGCCCCTCATATCTATGGCTACACCTTC; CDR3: CSAPHIYGYTF
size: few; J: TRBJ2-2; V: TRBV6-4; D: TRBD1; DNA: TGTGCCAGCCAGGACAGGGGGAATGGCACCGGGGAGCTGTTTTTT; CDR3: CASQDRGNGTGELFF
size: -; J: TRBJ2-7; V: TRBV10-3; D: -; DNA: TGTGCCATCAGTGAGGGGGCGGGCTACGAGCAGTACTTC; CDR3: CAISEGAGYEQYF
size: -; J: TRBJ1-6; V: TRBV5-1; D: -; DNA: TGTGCCAGCAGCGACGTTGGGACGGGGCCCCTCCACTTT; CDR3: CASSDVGTGPLHF
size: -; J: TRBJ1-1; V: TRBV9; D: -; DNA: TGTGCCAGCAGCGTAGCTTCCGGGATAGTTGGGAACACTGAAGCTTTCTTT; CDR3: CASSVASGIVGNTEAFF
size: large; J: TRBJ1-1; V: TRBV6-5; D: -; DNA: TGTGCCAGCAGATCGAGGGATGCAGCTGAAGCTTTCTTT; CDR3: CASRSRDAAEAFF
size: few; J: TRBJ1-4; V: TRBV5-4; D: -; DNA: TGTGCCAGCAGCTTGAACAGGGCCACTAATGAAAAACTGTTTTTT; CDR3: CASSLNRATNEKLFF
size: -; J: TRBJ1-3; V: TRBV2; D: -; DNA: TGTGCCAGCAGTGAAAGCATCTATTTCTCTGGAAACACCATATATTTT; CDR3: CASSESIYFSGNTIYF
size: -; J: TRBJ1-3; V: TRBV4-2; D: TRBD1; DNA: TGTGCCAGCAGCCCCCGGGACAGGGGGGATCCGTGGCGCCGGAGCTCTGGAAACACCATATATTTT; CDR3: CASSPRDRGDPWRRSSGNTIYF
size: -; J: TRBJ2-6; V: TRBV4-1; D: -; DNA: TGCGCCAGCAGCGTCACTACTGGGGCCAACGTCCTGACTTTC; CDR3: CASSVTTGANVLTF